This passage covers 2 T cell receptor beta chains from one sample sequenced in a study of blood T cell repertoires in COVID-19. Assay used: immunoSEQ multiplex PCR; TCRdb lists only in-frame clones, some missing. The sample carries 95,000 to 150,000 clones, roughly 75% recorded once. The sample comprised peripheral blood. All receptors derive from a man between 60 and 75 years old with active or convalescent COVID-19.

This rearrangement joins TRBV5-6 to TRBJ1-2; TRBD1 is a possible D gene (5 bases). With 2 bases removed from V and 7 bases from J, the gap between germline ends came to 18 bases. The CDR3 has 15 residues. CDR1 SGHDT and CDR2 YYEEEE come from the germline V gene. The CDR3 nucleotides read TGTGCCAGCAGCTTCCCGGCGGGGACGGGAGGTGGCTACACCTTC. Protein product: CASSFPAGTGGGYTF.

J is TRBJ2-3 and V is TRBV27; D is ambiguous. Trimming removed 3 bases at V and 5 bases at J, with 6 bases between. Germline V gene data show CDR1 as MNHEY and CDR2 as SMNVEV (reference sequence). The CDR3 consists of 12 residues. CDR3 region: CASSFNRDTQYF. As DNA, the CDR3 is TGTGCCAGCAGTTTCAACAGAGATACGCAGTATTTT.